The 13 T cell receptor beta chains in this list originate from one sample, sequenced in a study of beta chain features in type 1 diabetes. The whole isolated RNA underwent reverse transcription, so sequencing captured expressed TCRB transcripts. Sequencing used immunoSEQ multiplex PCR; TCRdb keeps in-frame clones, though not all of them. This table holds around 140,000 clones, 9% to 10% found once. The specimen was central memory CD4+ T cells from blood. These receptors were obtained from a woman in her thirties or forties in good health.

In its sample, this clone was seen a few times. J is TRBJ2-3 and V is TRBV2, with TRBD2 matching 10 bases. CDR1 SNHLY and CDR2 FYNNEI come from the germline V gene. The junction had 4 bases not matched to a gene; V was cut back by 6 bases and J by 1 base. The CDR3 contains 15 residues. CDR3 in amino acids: CASRASGGRTDTQYF. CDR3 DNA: TGTGCCAGCAGGGCTAGCGGGGGACGCACAGATACGCAGTATTTT.

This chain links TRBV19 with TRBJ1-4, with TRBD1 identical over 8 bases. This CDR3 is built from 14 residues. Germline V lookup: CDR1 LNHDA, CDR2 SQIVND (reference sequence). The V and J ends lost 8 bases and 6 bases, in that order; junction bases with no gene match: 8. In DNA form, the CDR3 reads TGTGCCAGTGGAGACAGGGGAGTTCATGAAAAACTGTTTTTT. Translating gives CASGDRGVHEKLFF.

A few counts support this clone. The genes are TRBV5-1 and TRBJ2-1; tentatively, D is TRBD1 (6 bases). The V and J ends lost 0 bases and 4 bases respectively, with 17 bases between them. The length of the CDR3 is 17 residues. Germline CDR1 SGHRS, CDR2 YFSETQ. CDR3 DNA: TGCGCCAGCAGCTTGGCTTTTCAGGGGAAACTTTACAATGAGCAGTTCTTC. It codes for CASSLAFQGKLYNEQFF.

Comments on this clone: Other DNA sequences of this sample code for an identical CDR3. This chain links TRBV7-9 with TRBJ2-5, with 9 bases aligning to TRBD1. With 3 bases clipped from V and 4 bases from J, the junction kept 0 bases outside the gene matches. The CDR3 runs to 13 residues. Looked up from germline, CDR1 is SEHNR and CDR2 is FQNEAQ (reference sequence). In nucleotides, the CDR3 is TGTGCCAGCAGCTTGGACAGGGGAGAGACCCAGTACTTC. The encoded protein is CASSLDRGETQYF.

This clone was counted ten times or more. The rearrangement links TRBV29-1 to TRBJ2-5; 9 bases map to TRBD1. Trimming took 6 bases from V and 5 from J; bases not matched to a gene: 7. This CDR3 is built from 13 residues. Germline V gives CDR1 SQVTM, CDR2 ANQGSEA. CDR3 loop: CSVRGQGGETQYF. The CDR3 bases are TGCAGCGTCAGGGGACAGGGAGGCGAGACCCAGTACTTC.

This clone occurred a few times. CDR3 amino acids: CASSVGVPLHF. CDR3 DNA: TGTGCCAGCAGTGTAGGGGTACCCCTCCACTTT. V is TRBV2 and J is TRBJ1-6; tentatively, D is TRBD1 (5 bases). Germline assignment: CDR1 SNHLY and CDR2 FYNNEI. The V and J ends lost 4 bases and 12 bases respectively, with 7 bases between them. The CDR3 extends over 11 amino acids.

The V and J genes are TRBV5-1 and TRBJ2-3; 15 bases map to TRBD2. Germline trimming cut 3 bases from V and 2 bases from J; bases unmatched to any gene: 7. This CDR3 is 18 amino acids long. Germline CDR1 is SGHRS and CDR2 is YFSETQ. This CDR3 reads CASSSGLAGGRDTDTQYF. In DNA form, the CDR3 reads TGCGCCAGCAGCTCCGGACTAGCGGGGGGGCGGGACACAGATACGCAGTATTTT.

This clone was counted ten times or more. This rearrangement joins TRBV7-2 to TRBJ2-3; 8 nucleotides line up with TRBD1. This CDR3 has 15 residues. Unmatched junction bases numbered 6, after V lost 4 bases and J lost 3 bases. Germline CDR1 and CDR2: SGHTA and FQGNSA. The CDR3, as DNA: TGTGCCAGCAGCTCTCAGGGGGCGCGGACAGATACGCAGTATTTT. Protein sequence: CASSSQGARTDTQYF.

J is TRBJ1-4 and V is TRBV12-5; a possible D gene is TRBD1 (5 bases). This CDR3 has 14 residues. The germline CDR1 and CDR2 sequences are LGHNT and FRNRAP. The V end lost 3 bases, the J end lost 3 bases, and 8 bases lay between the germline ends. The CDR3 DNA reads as TGTGCTAGTGGTTTTGACAGCCCTAATGAAAAACTGTTTTTT. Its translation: CASGFDSPNEKLFF. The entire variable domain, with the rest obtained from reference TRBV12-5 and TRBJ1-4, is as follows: DARVTQTPRHKVTEMGQEVTMRCQPILGHNTVFWYRQTMMQGLELLAYFRNRAPLDDSGMPKDRFSAEMPDATLATLKIQPSEPRDSAVYFCASGFDSPNEKLFFGSGTQLSVL.

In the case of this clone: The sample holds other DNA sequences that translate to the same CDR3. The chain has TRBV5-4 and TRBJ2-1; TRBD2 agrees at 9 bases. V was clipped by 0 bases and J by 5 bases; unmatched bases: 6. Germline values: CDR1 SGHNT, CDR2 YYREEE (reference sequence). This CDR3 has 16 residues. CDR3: CASSLGGLAGNNEQFF. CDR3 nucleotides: TGTGCCAGCAGCTTGGGGGGCCTAGCGGGGAACAATGAGCAGTTCTTC.

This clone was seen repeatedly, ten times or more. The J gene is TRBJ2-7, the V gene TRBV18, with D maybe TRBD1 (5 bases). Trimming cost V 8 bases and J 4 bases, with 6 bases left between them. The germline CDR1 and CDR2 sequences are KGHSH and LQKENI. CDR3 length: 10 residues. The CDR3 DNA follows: TGTGCCAGCGCAGGGTACGAGCAGTACTTC. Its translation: CASAGYEQYF.

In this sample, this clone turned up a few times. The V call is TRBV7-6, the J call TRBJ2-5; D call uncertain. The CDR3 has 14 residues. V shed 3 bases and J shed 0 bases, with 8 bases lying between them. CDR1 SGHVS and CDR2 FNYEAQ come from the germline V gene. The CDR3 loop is CASSFFSYQETQYF. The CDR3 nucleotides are TGTGCCAGCAGCTTCTTCTCTTACCAAGAGACCCAGTACTTC.

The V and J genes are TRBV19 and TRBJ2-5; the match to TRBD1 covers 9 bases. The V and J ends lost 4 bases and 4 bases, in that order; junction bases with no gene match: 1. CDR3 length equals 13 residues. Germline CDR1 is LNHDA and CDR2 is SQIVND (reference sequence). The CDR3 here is CASSTDRGETQYF. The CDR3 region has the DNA TGTGCCAGTAGTACGGACAGGGGAGAGACCCAGTACTTC.